These 2 T cell receptor beta chains share one sample of origin, sequenced in a study of T cell responses to AZD1222 COVID-19 vaccine. This table comes from immunoSEQ multiplex PCR, and its TCRdb copy is limited to in-frame clones, with some not included. The sample records hundreds of thousands of clones, 93% being singletons. The sample in question was peripheral blood, obtained on day 0 of MenACWY control vaccination. These receptors were taken from an adult in good health.

This clone has only a few counts. J is TRBJ1-6 and V is TRBV5-5; 12 bases map to TRBD1. This CDR3 region has 15 residues. Germline loops: CDR1 SGHKS, CDR2 YYEKEE (reference sequence). Trimming took 4 bases from V and 8 from J; bases not matched to a gene: 4. The CDR3 bases are TGTGCCAGCAGCAAGGGACAGGGGGCGGATTCACCCCTCCACTTT. This translates into CASSKGQGADSPLHF.

For the CDR3, the DNA is TGTGCCAGCTCGGTAGGACTAGCGCAAGAGACCCAGTACTTC. Its protein is CASSVGLAQETQYF. The J gene is TRBJ2-5, the V gene TRBV18, with 9 bases identical to TRBD2. This CDR3 comprises 14 residues. V lost 6 bases and J lost 2; bases outside the gene matches: 4. Germline lookup yields CDR1 KGHSH and CDR2 LQKENI.